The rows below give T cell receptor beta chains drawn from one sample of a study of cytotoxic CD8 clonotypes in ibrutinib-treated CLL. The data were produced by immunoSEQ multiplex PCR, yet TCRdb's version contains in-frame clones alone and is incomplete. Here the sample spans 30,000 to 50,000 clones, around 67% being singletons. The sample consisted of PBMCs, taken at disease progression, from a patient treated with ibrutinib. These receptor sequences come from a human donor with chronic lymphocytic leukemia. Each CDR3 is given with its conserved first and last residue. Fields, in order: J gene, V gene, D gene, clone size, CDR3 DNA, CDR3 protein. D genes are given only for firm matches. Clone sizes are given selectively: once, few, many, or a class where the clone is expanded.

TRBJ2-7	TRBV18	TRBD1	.	TGTGCCAGCTCACCGAGACAGGGATACTACGAGCAGTACTTC	CASSPRQGYYEQYF
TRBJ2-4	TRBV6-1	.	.	TGTGCCAGCAGTGAACAGAGTTCCTTCGCCAAAAACATTCAGTACTTC	CASSEQSSFAKNIQYF
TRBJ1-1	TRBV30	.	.	TGTGCCTGGAGTGGGGCTTCTCTGGGGACTGAAGCTTTCTTT	CAWSGASLGTEAFF
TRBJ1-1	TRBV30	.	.	TGTGCGGTTATTATGAGGGAGAACACTGAAGCTTTCTTT	CAVIMRENTEAFF
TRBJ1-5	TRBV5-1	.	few	TGCGCCAGCAGCCCCAGCGGCATTAGCAATCAGCCCCAGCATTTT	CASSPSGISNQPQHF
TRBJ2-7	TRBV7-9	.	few	TGTGCCAGCAGCCCCGCGGGTAGTCGCGAGCAGTACTTC	CASSPAGSREQYF
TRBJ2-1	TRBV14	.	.	TGTGCCAGCAGCCAAGAATTTCTCGATGAGCAGTTCTTC	CASSQEFLDEQFF
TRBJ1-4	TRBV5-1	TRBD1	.	TGCGCCAGCAGCTTGACCCCCGACAGGGCAACTAATGAAAAACTGTTTTTT	CASSLTPDRATNEKLFF
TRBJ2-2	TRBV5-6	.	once	TGTGCCAGCAGCTTTGGGGGCCTCACCGGGGAGCTGTTTTTT	CASSFGGLTGELFF
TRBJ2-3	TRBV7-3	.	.	TGTGCCAGCAGCCCGACGACGAGCTGGGACACAGATACGCAGTATTTT	CASSPTTSWDTDTQYF
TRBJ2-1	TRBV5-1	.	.	TGCGCCAGCAGCTTGACGGGAAACTCCTACAATGAGCAGTTCTTC	CASSLTGNSYNEQFF
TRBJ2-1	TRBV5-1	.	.	TGCGCCAGCAGCCGGGCACAGGGCAATGAGCAGTTCTTC	CASSRAQGNEQFF
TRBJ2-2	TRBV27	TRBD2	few	TGTGCCAGCAGCCGATCTACCACTAGCGGGATAGTTAACACCGGGGAGCTGTTTTTT	CASSRSTTSGIVNTGELFF
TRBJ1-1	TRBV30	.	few	TGTGCCTGGAGTCTATCGAACAGGGCTTTCTTT	CAWSLSNRAFF
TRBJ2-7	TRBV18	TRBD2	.	TGTGCCAGCTCACCAAAAGTGATTAGCGGGGAAGCCTACGAGCAGTACTTC	CASSPKVISGEAYEQYF
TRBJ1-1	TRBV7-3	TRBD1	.	TGTGCCAGCAGGGGACAGCCTAACACTGAAGCTTTCTTT	CASRGQPNTEAFF
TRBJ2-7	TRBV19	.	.	TGTGCCAGTAGTATTCCGCGCAGTCGGGGTGGATACGAGCAGTACTTC	CASSIPRSRGGYEQYF
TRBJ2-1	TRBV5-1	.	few	TGCGCCAGCAGCTTGGACGGACAGAATGAGCAGTTCTTC	CASSLDGQNEQFF
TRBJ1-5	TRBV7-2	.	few	TGTGCCAGCAGCTTACAGTCGACCGGCTCTCAGCCCCAGCATTTT	CASSLQSTGSQPQHF
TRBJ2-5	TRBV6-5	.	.	TGTGCCAGCAGTCCCCTGGACAGTCAAGAGACCCAGTACTTC	CASSPLDSQETQYF
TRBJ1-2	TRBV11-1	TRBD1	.	TGTGCCAGCAGCCGGGACAGGAGGAACTATGGCTACACCTTC	CASSRDRRNYGYTF
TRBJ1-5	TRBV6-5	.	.	TGTGCCAGCGGGGACAATCAGCCCCAGCATTTT	CASGDNQPQHF
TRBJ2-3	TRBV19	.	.	TGTGCCAGTAGTATTCAACCCGGACAGTCAGATACGCAGTATTTT	CASSIQPGQSDTQYF